Sequencing of this T cell receptor beta chain was carried out in a study of T-cell reconstitution after alpha-beta-depleted transplantation in children. Broader study findings: Most T-cell counts and diversity one year after the transplant came from T cells that were newly produced.

This clonotype was seen at least ten times. The target antigen is unknown. It was with unique molecular identifiers that the TCRbeta library was prepared. TCRdb re-derived calls from the PCR reads in MiXCR, one entry per CDR3 protein. The data hold 490,000 or so distinct CDR3 sequences, with about 10% observed a single time. The CDR3 covers 15 residues. Trimming removed 0 bases from V and 3 bases from J, with 14 bases in between. CDR1 and CDR2 from the germline V gene are DFQATT and SNEGSKA (reference sequence). The receptor was derived from a child under 10 years old with inherited bone marrow failure, due to receive a stem cell transplant. This chain uses TRBV20-1 with TRBJ1-1, with D tentatively TRBD1 (6 bases). The sample here was PBMCs, taken before TCRalphabeta/CD19-depleted stem cell transplant. The CDR3 DNA is TGCAGTGCTAGAGATTTTAGAAGGGGGGACACTGAAGCTTTCTTT. Protein product: CSARDFRRGDTEAFF.